The 8 T cell receptor beta chains given below trace back to one sample, sequenced in a study of T cells in localized non-small cell lung cancer (dated by TCRdb to about 2020). The library was prepared using the immunoSEQ multiplex PCR assay. As stored in TCRdb, this immuneACCESS dataset retains in-frame rearrangements with V and J assigned. A fraction of the clones does not appear; measured against another copy, unresolved V genes explain less than half of the discrepancy, and the remainder lacks a known reason. For this sample the table gives more than 650 clones, of which roughly a fifth were detected only once. The ten largest clones take up roughly a tenth of the sample. The sequencing here drew on normal lung tissue next to the tumor, taken before any cancer treatment. These receptors originate from a female donor over 55 with stage II lung adenocarcinoma.

This clone has only a few counts. The rearrangement joins TRBV9 to TRBJ1-2; D gene ambiguous. V lost 5 bases and J lost 8, with 13 bases in between. Germline V CDR1 and CDR2: SGDLS, YYNGEE. The CDR3 contains 12 residues. The CDR3 loop is CASSEAVGGYTF. DNA for the CDR3: TGTGCCAGCAGTGAAGCGGTTGGCGGCTACACCTTC.

The gene calls are TRBV11-3 and TRBJ1-1, with D perhaps TRBD1 (6 bases). Trimming removed 1 base from V and 4 bases from J, with 25 bases in between. The CDR3 is made up of 19 amino acids. CDR1 SGHNT and CDR2 YENEEA come from the germline V gene. In nucleotides, the CDR3 is TGTGCCAGCAGCTTAGTCGGGTTCGGGGGAGGACAGTTAGGCACTGAAGCTTTCTTT. It yields the protein CASSLVGFGGGQLGTEAFF.

This clone was seen a few times. The chain recombines TRBV12-5 with TRBJ1-5; possible D gene TRBD1, 6 bases. CDR3 length equals 15 residues. Germline V gives CDR1 LGHNT, CDR2 FRNRAP. This CDR3 reads CASTSGEWDNQPQHF. DNA for the CDR3: TGTGCCAGCACCTCAGGGGAGTGGGACAATCAGCCCCAGCATTTT.

This clone is deemed large (0.1 to 1%). This chain uses TRBV19 with TRBJ2-7; D might be TRBD1 (6 bases). The V gene's germline CDR1 is LNHDA and CDR2 SQIVND (reference sequence). The CDR3 has 13 amino acids. V was trimmed by 3 bases and J by 5 bases, leaving 11 bases between them. CDR3 amino acids: CASSMLGANEQYF. CDR3 nucleotides: TGTGCCAGTAGTATGCTGGGGGCAAACGAGCAGTACTTC.

The chain uses TRBV28 and TRBJ1-5, with D maybe TRBD1 (5 bases). Germline V gene lookup returns CDR1 MDHEN and CDR2 SYDVKM. Deletions cut 0 bases from V and 0 bases from J, with 6 bases between. The CDR3 has 15 residues. In nucleotides, the CDR3 is TGTGCCAGCAGTTTATGGGGGGATAGCAATCAGCCCCAGCATTTT. The encoded protein is CASSLWGDSNQPQHF.

The rearrangement uses TRBV19 and TRBJ1-2; unclear D gene. V shed 5 bases and J shed 0 bases, with 13 bases lying between them. The germline V gene encodes CDR1 LNHDA and CDR2 SQIVND (reference sequence). The CDR3 loop spans 15 amino acids. The chain's CDR3 is CASSEQRAANYGYTF. The CDR3 DNA reads as TGTGCCAGTAGTGAGCAGCGGGCTGCTAACTATGGCTACACCTTC.

This chain joins TRBV5-1 and TRBJ2-2; possible D gene TRBD1, 6 bases. Deletions cut 0 bases from V and 4 bases from J, with 7 bases between. The germline V gene encodes CDR1 SGHRS and CDR2 YFSETQ. The CDR3 has 14 amino acids. CDR3 nucleotides: TGCGCCAGCAGCTTGGGGGGGCCCACCGGGGAGCTGTTTTTT. Translation: CASSLGGPTGELFF.

This clone was seen more than once but under ten times. Germline and junction disagree at one end, which may indicate a read error. The rearrangement uses TRBV28 and TRBJ2-7; 7 bases are a match to TRBD1. The CDR3 runs to 14 residues. Germline CDR1 is MDHEN and CDR2 is SYDVKM. The DNA of the CDR3 is TGTGCCAGCAGTCCAGGACAGGCGAGCAGCCTCCTTCCCTTC. Translating gives CASSPGQASSLLPF.